The sequence of this T cell receptor beta chain was determined in a study of blood T cell repertoires in COVID-19. Assay: immunoSEQ multiplex PCR; the TCRdb copy retains only in-frame clones and omits some. The repertoire holds 200,000 to 250,000 clones, 82% seen once, with approximately 3.6% in the top ten. Trimming took 2 bases from V and 8 from J; bases not matched to a gene: 8. The germline V gene encodes CDR1 LGHNA and CDR2 YNFKEQ. The CDR3 is made up of 16 amino acids. The sample taken for sequencing was PBMCs or T cells enriched from blood (not recorded which). The receptor was isolated from a woman in her sixties who had recovered from COVID-19. V is TRBV4-2 and J is TRBJ1-4; 10 nucleotides line up with TRBD1. DNA for the CDR3: TGTGCCAGCAGCCAACAAAGACAGGGGGCAGGCGAAAAACTGTTTTTT. Translating gives CASSQQRQGAGEKLFF.